The T cell receptor beta chain described here comes from a study of T cells after yellow fever vaccination. Worth noting for this clonotype: What it binds is not known.

The study's findings and limits: Only a minor proportion of clonotypes was detected across both CD4 and CD8 compartments. Though weaker, the secondary response peaked faster, on day 5 versus 15. At around 95% for CD4 and approximately 88% for CD8, most primary-vaccination clones showed up again after the booster.

Germline CDR1 is SGHRS and CDR2 is YFSETQ. Trimming cost V 2 bases and J 1 base, with 12 bases left between them. The CDR3 is 15 amino acids. The 5'RACE template-switching step produced TCR cDNA and added a universal primer site and UMIs. TCRdb re-called the 5' RACE reads through MiXCR, storing one row per CDR3 protein. The repertoire holds about 340,000 distinct CDR3 sequences, with roughly 9.4% as singletons. The V call is TRBV5-1, the J call TRBJ1-1; D is undetermined. The clonotype originates from a man aged 18 to 30 who received the YFV17D yellow fever vaccine. The sequences come from PBMCs, collected on the day of the first yellow fever vaccination. This chain's CDR3 is CASSFRGLGNTEAFF. The CDR3, as DNA: TGCGCCAGCAGCTTTCGAGGACTGGGGAACACTGAAGCTTTCTTT.